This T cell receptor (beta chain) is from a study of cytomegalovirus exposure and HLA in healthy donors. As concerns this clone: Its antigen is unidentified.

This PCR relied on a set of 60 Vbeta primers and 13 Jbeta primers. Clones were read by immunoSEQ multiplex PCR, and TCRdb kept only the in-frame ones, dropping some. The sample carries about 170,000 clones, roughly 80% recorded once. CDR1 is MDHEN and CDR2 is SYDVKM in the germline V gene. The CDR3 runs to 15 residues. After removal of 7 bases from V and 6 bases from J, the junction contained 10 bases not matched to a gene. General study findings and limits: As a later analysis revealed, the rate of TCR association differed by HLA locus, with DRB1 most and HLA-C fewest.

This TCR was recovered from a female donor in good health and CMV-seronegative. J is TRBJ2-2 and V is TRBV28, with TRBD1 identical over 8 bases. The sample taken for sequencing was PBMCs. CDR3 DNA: TGTGCCAGCAAAATCCAGGGGGCTAGGTCCGGGGAGCTGTTTTTT. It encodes CASKIQGARSGELFF.